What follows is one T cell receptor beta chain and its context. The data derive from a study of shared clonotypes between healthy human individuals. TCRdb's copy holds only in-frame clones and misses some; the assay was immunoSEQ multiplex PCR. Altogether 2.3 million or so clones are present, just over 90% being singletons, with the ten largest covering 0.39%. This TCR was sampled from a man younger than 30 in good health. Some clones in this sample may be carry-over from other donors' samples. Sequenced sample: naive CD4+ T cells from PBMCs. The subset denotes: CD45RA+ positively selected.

The CDR3 DNA reads TGCGCCAGCAGCTTTACGACTAGCGGATTGTACAATGAGCAGTTCTTC. Protein sequence: CASSFTTSGLYNEQFF. The chain is built from TRBV5-1 and TRBJ2-1, with 9 bases identical to TRBD2. CDR3 length equals 16 residues. The trim removed 2 bases at V and 4 bases at J, leaving 7 bases unmatched. Germline V CDR1 and CDR2: SGHRS, YFSETQ.